A single sample is the source of the 27 T cell receptor beta chains below, sequenced in a study of regulatory T cells in long-lasting Graves disease. The time point here: newly diagnosed GD, antithyroid drugs for less than 3 months. From PBMCs, RNA was extracted and then used to make the TCR library. For TCR beta, libraries came from iRepertoire HTBI primers and Arm-PCR of CDR3 regions. MiXCR was run by TCRdb on the multiplex PCR reads, yielding one entry per CDR3 protein. The table shows approximately 300,000 distinct CDR3 sequences, with under 20% occurring only once. Sequences were derived from peripheral blood mononuclear cells (PBMCs), sampled at new diagnosis, from a patient treated with antithyroid drugs. These receptor sequences come from a female donor with Graves disease.

The genes are TRBV29-1 and TRBJ1-4; 10 nucleotides align to TRBD1. Germline V gives CDR1 SQVTM, CDR2 ANQGSEA. Trimming removed 4 bases from V and 7 bases from J; junction bases left unmatched: 6. The CDR3 covers 14 residues. The CDR3 reads CSVGLGQGFEKLFF. The CDR3 region has the DNA TGCAGCGTTGGACTGGGACAGGGGTTTGAAAAACTGTTTTTT.

This clonotype was observed at least ten times. The J gene is TRBJ1-6, the V gene TRBV4-1; no reliable D call. Germline CDR1 reads MGHRA; CDR2 reads YSYEKL. The CDR3 covers 15 residues. The V end was cut by 0 bases, the J end by 7 bases, with 10 bases between. The CDR3 spells CASSQEIGQNSPLHF. The CDR3 nucleotides are TGCGCCAGCAGCCAAGAAATAGGGCAGAATTCACCCCTCCACTTT.

This clonotype was observed a few times. The CDR3 sequence is CAISDRSGPGDRSGNTIYF. Here the CDR3 DNA reads TGTGCCATCAGTGACCGCTCGGGGCCCGGGGATCGGTCTGGAAACACCATATATTTT. The chain links TRBV10-3 to TRBJ1-3, with D perhaps matching TRBD1 (5 bases). The V end was cut by 3 bases, the J end by 1 base, with 22 bases between. The CDR3 extends over 19 amino acids. Germline lookup yields CDR1 ENHRY and CDR2 SYGVKD.

The sample holds many counts of this clonotype. V and J are TRBV5-8 and TRBJ2-7; perhaps TRBD2 as D (5 bases). This CDR3 contains 12 residues. The V gene's germline CDR1 is SGHTS and CDR2 YDEGEE. The V end was cut by 4 bases, the J end by 5 bases, with 10 bases between. CDR3 amino acids: CASSRTWDEQYF. In DNA, the CDR3 is TGTGCCAGCAGCAGGACTTGGGACGAGCAGTACTTC.

The CDR3: CSAPSSSGANVLTF. The CDR3 DNA follows: TGCAGTGCCCCATCCAGCTCTGGGGCCAACGTCCTGACTTTC. The chain joins TRBV20-1 to TRBJ2-6; D is unclear. This CDR3 has 14 amino acids. The V and J ends lost 6 bases and 0 bases respectively, with 9 bases between them. Germline V gives CDR1 DFQATT, CDR2 SNEGSKA (reference sequence).

The chain uses TRBV25-1 and TRBJ2-1, with 11 bases matching TRBD1. The CDR3 is 17 residues long. CDR1 MGHDK and CDR2 SYGVNS come from the germline V gene. J lost 4 bases, V lost 7 bases, and 12 bases had no gene match. The CDR3 loop reads CASNPDRGRGGYNEQFF. Here the CDR3 DNA reads TGTGCCAGCAACCCGGACAGGGGGCGGGGGGGGTACAATGAGCAGTTCTTC.

This clonotype was counted between two and nine times. This chain links TRBV29-1 with TRBJ2-4; no definite D call. V lost 7 bases, J lost 2 bases, and 12 bases lay in between. Germline CDR1 reads SQVTM; CDR2 reads ANQGSEA. The CDR3 runs to 13 residues. The CDR3 loop reads CSARRGPKNIQYF. The CDR3, as DNA: TGCAGCGCCCGACGTGGTCCCAAAAACATTCAGTACTTC.

This clonotype was seen many times. This rearrangement joins TRBV29-1 to TRBJ1-1; D might be TRBD1 (6 bases). V was shortened by 3 bases and J by 3 bases, with 14 bases between the two germline ends. The germline gives CDR1 SQVTM, CDR2 ANQGSEA. The CDR3 extends over 14 amino acids. The CDR3 DNA follows: TGCAGCGTTGATGGCGGGGGCGCGTACACTGAAGCTTTCTTT. Encoded protein: CSVDGGGAYTEAFF.

There are a few counts of this clonotype. This chain connects TRBV11-3 to TRBJ2-7; the D is unclear. Germline V gene sequence: CDR1 SGHNT, CDR2 YENEEA. The CDR3 has 11 residues. The V end was cut by 0 bases, the J end by 13 bases, with 10 bases between. For the CDR3, the DNA is TGTGCCAGCAGCTTAGATGCGAACCTATACTTC. As protein: CASSLDANLYF.

This chain joins TRBV12-3 or TRBV12-4 and TRBJ2-3; 7 bases are a match to TRBD2. Trimming cost V 3 bases and J 0 bases; bases outside gene matches: 6. CDR3 length: 16 amino acids. The CDR3 region has the DNA TGTGCCAGCAGTTTTTGGGACGGGAGGAGCACAGATACGCAGTATTTT. Translating it yields CASSFWDGRSTDTQYF.

The chain recombines TRBV24-1 with TRBJ2-3, with 10 bases aligning to TRBD2. CDR3 length: 17 amino acids. Germline assignment: CDR1 KGHDR and CDR2 SFDVKD. The V gene end was trimmed by 8 bases and the J gene end by 2 bases; junction bases not matched to a gene: 12. The CDR3 sequence: CATNVRTSGDSTDTQYF. The CDR3 nucleotides read TGTGCCACCAATGTCCGGACTAGCGGAGACTCCACAGATACGCAGTATTTT.

This clonotype showed up just a few times. The chain combines TRBV28 with TRBJ2-6; the D is unclear. The germline CDR1 and CDR2 sequences are MDHEN and SYDVKM. V lost 1 base, J lost 0 bases, and 4 bases lay in between. The CDR3 has 15 amino acids. CDR3 sequence: CASSLSPSGANVLTF. The CDR3 DNA is TGTGCCAGCAGTTTATCTCCCTCTGGGGCCAACGTCCTGACTTTC.

J is TRBJ2-3 and V is TRBV14; TRBD2 aligns across 14 bases. Trimming took 5 bases from V and 2 from J; bases not matched to a gene: 3. The CDR3 has 16 residues. Per germline, CDR1 SGHDN and CDR2 FVKESK. CDR3 sequence: CASSTTSGRATDTQYF. The CDR3 coding sequence is TGTGCCAGCAGCACGACTAGCGGGAGGGCCACAGATACGCAGTATTTT.

This clonotype was found many times. The CDR3 bases are TGTGCCAGCAGTCTCGGGACAGGGTTGAGTGGAGTTTATAATTCACCCCTCCACTTT. Amino acid sequence: CASSLGTGLSGVYNSPLHF. The rearrangement links TRBV27 to TRBJ1-6; 9 nucleotides line up with TRBD1. In germline, CDR1 is MNHEY, CDR2 SMNVEV (reference sequence). The CDR3 is 19 amino acids. Trimming took 5 bases from V and 4 from J; bases not matched to a gene: 15.

The V call is TRBV10-3, the J call TRBJ1-1; D may be TRBD1 (6 bases). The germline CDR1 and CDR2 sequences are ENHRY and SYGVKD. This CDR3 has 12 residues. Trimming left V 2 bases short and J 7 bases short, with 8 bases between. The CDR3 DNA reads as TGTGCCATCAGTGAGGGAGGGGGTGAAGCTTTCTTT. Residues: CAISEGGGEAFF.

This clonotype was detected ten times or more. The chain links TRBV12-5 to TRBJ2-1, with 8 bases fitting TRBD1. Unmatched junction bases numbered 12, after V lost 5 bases and J lost 9 bases. CDR1 and CDR2 (germline): LGHNT, FRNRAP. The CDR3 extends over 15 amino acids. The CDR3 DNA reads TGTGCTAGTGGTCCCGGGACAGGACCAACGGGTGAGCAGTTCTTC. It codes for CASGPGTGPTGEQFF.

Ten or more counts support this clonotype. The genes are TRBV12-3 or TRBV12-4 and TRBJ2-3; D is unresolved. The V and J ends lost 3 bases and 6 bases respectively, with 10 bases between them. The CDR3 contains 13 residues. In DNA, the CDR3 is TGTGCCAGCAGTTTGAATGTTGAGGATACGCAGTATTTT. Translation: CASSLNVEDTQYF.

This clonotype was counted a few times. The rearrangement uses TRBV5-8 and TRBJ2-5; D tentatively fits TRBD1 or TRBD2 (5 bases each). Per the germline V gene, CDR1 is SGHTS and CDR2 is YDEGEE. The CDR3 contains 14 residues. Trimming left V 7 bases short and J 5 bases short, with 18 bases between. The CDR3 DNA is TGTGCCAGCCGCAACGGGGCCTTTAGGGAGACCCAGTACTTC. It codes for CASRNGAFRETQYF.

V and J are TRBV19 and TRBJ1-4; D is unresolved. The end of the DNA aligns better with TRBJ1-6, so the J call may be wrong. The CDR3 length is 20 residues. Germline assignment: CDR1 LNHDA and CDR2 SQIVND (reference sequence). The CDR3 reads CASSTRIEVEEPWYNSPLHF. DNA for the CDR3: TGTGCCAGTAGTACCCGGATCGAGGTGGAGGAACCTTGGTACAATTCACCCCTCCACTTT.

The chain combines TRBV19 with TRBJ2-1, with TRBD2 matching over 9 bases. The CDR3 totals 17 residues. CDR1 LNHDA and CDR2 SQIVND come from the germline V gene (reference sequence). J gave up 3 bases and V 3 bases, and 9 bases lay outside the gene matches. The CDR3 reads CASSILTTSGHYNEQFF. In DNA form, the CDR3 reads TGTGCCAGTAGTATCCTCACAACTAGCGGGCACTACAATGAGCAGTTCTTC.

This clonotype was recorded many times. The genes are TRBV7-9 and TRBJ1-5; no reliable D call. The germline V gene has CDR1 SEHNR and CDR2 FQNEAQ (reference sequence). V was trimmed by 0 bases and J by 0 bases, leaving 12 bases between them. The CDR3 runs to 17 residues. DNA for the CDR3: TGTGCCAGCAGCTTAGCCGTGTCGGAGGGTAGCAATCAGCCCCAGCATTTT. This translates into CASSLAVSEGSNQPQHF. Based on the CDR3 plus reference TRBV7-9 and TRBJ1-5, the full variable domain is DTGVSQNPRHKITKRGQNVTFRCDPISEHNRLYWYRQTLGQGPEFLTYFQNEAQLEKSRLLSDRFSAERPKGSFSTLEIQRTEQGDSAMYLCASSLAVSEGSNQPQHFGDGTRLSIL.

The chain employs TRBV6-5 and TRBJ1-1, with D uncertain. The CDR3 runs to 14 residues. In germline, CDR1 is MNHEY, CDR2 SVGAGI. Trimming removed 2 bases from V and 1 base from J, with 8 bases in between. The CDR3 bases are TGTGCCAGCAGTTACGCGGTATCGAACACTGAAGCTTTCTTT. Residues: CASSYAVSNTEAFF.

A word on this clonotype: A far more abundant clone sits one base away, making this likely a read error. This chain uses TRBV11-3 with TRBJ2-2, with TRBD2 identical over 11 bases. The V and J ends lost 4 bases and 6 bases, in that order; junction bases with no gene match: 7. Per the germline V gene, CDR1 is SGHNT and CDR2 is YENEEA. CDR3 length: 16 amino acids. The CDR3 spells CASSSELAGVAGELFF. The DNA of the CDR3 is TGTGCCAGCAGCTCCGAACTAGCGGGAGTGGCCGGGGAGCTGTTTTTT.

This clonotype was counted at least ten times. The chain couples TRBV6-1 to TRBJ1-2, with 8 bases fitting TRBD1. The trim removed 3 bases at V and 6 bases at J, leaving 6 bases unmatched. CDR3 size: 14 residues. Germline V gives CDR1 MNHNS, CDR2 SASEGT. Here the CDR3 reads CASSEDRVGDGYTF. As DNA, the CDR3 is TGTGCCAGCAGTGAGGACAGGGTCGGGGATGGCTACACCTTC.

This clonotype has only a few counts. A much larger clone lies one base from this, so it may be a read error. V and J are TRBV28 and TRBJ1-5; D ambiguous. The V and J ends lost 7 bases and 7 bases respectively, with 8 bases between them. CDR1 and CDR2 (germline): MDHEN, SYDVKM. The CDR3 is made up of 11 amino acids. CDR3 loop: CASNAGQPQHF. CDR3 DNA: TGTGCCAGCAATGCGGGGCAGCCCCAGCATTTT.

The CDR3 DNA follows: TGTGCCAGCAGCATACCCCAGGGTCTTGACTACAATGAGCAGTTCTTC. Translating it yields CASSIPQGLDYNEQFF. This chain connects TRBV7-9 to TRBJ2-1, with TRBD1 as a possible D gene (5 bases). Germline V gene sequence: CDR1 SEHNR, CDR2 FQNEAQ (reference sequence). This CDR3 is built from 16 residues. The V end lost 5 bases, the J end lost 3 bases, and 17 bases lay between the germline ends.

Remarks on this clonotype: This may stem from a read error, because a much larger clone lies one nucleotide away. The DNA for the CDR3 is TGTGCCAGCAGCCGGACTAGCGGGAGAGTCAATGAGCAGTACTTC. This codes for CASSRTSGRVNEQYF. The V call is TRBV12-3 or TRBV12-4, the J call TRBJ2-5; TRBD2 aligns across 13 bases. The CDR3 spans 15 residues. V shed 6 bases, J shed 11 bases, and the junction held 12 bases outside the gene matches.